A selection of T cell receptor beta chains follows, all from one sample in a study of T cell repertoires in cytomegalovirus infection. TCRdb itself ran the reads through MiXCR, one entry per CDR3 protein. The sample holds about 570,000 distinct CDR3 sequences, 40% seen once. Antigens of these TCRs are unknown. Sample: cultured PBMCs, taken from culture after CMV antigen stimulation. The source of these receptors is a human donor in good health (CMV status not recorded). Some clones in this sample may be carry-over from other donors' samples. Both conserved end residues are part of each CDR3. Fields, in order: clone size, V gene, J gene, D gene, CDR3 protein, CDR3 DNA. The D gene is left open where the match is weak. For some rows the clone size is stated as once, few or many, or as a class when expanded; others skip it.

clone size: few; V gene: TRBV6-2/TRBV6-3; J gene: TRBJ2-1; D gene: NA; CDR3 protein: CASTTTPGWREQFF; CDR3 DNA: TGTGCCAGCACCACTACCCCAGGGTGGCGTGAGCAGTTCTTC
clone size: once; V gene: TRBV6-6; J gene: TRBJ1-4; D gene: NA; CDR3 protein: CASSYGGLLFF; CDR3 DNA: TGTGCCAGCAGTTACGGAGGGCTTCTGTTTTTT
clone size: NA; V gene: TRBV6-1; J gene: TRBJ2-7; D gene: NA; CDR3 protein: CASDQAGEYEQYF; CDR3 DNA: TGTGCCAGCGACCAGGCAGGGGAGTACGAGCAGTACTTC
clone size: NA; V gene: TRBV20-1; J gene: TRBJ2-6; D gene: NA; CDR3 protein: CSAILRSGANVLTF; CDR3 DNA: TGCAGTGCTATCCTTAGGTCGGGGGCCAACGTCCTGACTTTC
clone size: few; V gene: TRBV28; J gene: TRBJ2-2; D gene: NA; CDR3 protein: CASSLFGVGELFF; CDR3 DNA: TGTGCCAGCAGTTTATTTGGGGTCGGGGAGCTGTTTTTT
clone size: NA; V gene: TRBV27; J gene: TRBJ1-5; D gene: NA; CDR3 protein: CASSVYREVLKNLNQPQHF; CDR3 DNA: TGTGCCAGCAGTGTATACAGGGAGGTATTGAAAAACCTCAATCAGCCCCAGCATTTT
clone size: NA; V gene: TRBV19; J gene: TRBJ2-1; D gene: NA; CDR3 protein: CASSARRDEQFF; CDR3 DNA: TGTGCCAGTAGTGCGAGGCGCGATGAGCAGTTCTTC
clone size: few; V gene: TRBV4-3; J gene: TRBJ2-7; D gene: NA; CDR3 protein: CASSQTAPRGPTYEQYF; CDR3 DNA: TGCGCCAGCAGCCAAACGGCTCCCAGGGGCCCCACCTACGAGCAGTACTTC
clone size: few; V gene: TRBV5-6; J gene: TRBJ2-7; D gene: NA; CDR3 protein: CASSASNEQYF; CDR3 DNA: TGTGCCAGCAGCGCCTCGAACGAGCAGTACTTC
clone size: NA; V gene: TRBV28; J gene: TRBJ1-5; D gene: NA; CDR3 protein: CASSVPSTGDQPQHF; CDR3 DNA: TGTGCCAGCAGTGTCCCCAGCACGGGGGACCAGCCCCAGCATTTT
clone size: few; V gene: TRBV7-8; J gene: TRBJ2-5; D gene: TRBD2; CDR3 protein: CASSLVWTSRKTQYF; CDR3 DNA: TGTGCCAGCAGCTTAGTTTGGACTAGCAGGAAGACCCAGTACTTC
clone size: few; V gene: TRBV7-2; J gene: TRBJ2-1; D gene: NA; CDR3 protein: CASSLQQGGRYEQFF; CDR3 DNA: TGTGCCAGCAGCTTACAACAGGGCGGTCGGTATGAGCAGTTCTTC
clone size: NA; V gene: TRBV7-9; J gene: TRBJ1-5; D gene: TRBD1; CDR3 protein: CASSRDREPNQPQHF; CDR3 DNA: TGTGCCAGCAGCCGGGACAGGGAACCCAATCAGCCCCAGCATTTT
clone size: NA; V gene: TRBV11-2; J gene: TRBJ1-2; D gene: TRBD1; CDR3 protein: CASSLVVGQGGYGYTF; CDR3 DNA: TGTGCCAGCAGCTTAGTGGTAGGACAGGGGGGCTATGGCTACACCTTC
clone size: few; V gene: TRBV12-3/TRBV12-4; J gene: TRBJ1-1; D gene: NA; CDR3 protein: CASSLSIVRNTEAFF; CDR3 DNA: TGTGCCAGCAGTCTTTCGATCGTCCGGAACACTGAAGCTTTCTTT
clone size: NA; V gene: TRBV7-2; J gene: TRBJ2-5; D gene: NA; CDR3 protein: CASTLGGRYQETQYF; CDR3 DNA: TGTGCCAGCACCCTTGGGGGGAGGTACCAAGAGACCCAGTACTTC
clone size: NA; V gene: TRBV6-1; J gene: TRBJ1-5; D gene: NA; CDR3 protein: CASGSNQPQHF; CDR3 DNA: TGTGCCAGCGGTAGCAATCAGCCCCAGCATTTT
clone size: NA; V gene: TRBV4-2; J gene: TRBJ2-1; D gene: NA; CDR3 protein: CASSGAGDLHADEQFF; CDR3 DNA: TGTGCCAGCAGCGGCGCAGGGGACCTTCATGCCGATGAGCAGTTCTTC
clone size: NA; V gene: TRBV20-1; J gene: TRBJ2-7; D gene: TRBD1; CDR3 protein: CSARDPTGGASYEQYF; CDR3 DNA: TGCAGTGCTAGGGACCCAACAGGGGGCGCCTCCTACGAGCAGTACTTC
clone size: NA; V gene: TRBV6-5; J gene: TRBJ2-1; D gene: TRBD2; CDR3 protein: CASSLTGSGGYNEQFF; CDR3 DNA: TGTGCCAGCAGTCTGACTGGTAGCGGGGGATACAATGAGCAGTTCTTC
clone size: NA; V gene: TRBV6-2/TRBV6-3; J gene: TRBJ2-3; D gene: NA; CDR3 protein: CASTSSSGSNTQYF; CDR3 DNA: TGTGCCAGCACCAGTTCCTCAGGGTCGAATACGCAGTATTTT
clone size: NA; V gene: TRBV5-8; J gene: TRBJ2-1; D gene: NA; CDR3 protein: CASSAETYNEQFF; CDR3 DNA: TGCGCCAGCAGCGCGGAAACCTACAATGAGCAGTTCTTC
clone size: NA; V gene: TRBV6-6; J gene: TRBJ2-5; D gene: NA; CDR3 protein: CASSYSRRGAAQETQYF; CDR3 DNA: TGTGCCAGCAGTTACTCGAGAAGGGGGGCGGCCCAAGAGACCCAGTACTTC
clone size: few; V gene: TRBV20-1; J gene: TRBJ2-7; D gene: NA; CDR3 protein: CSARPGQSYEQYF; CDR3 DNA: TGCAGTGCCCGCCCCGGACAGTCCTACGAGCAGTACTTC
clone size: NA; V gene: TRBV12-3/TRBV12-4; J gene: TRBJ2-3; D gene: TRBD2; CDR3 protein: CASSPGLAVTDTQYF; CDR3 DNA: TGTGCCAGCAGCCCGGGACTAGCGGTCACAGATACGCAGTATTTT
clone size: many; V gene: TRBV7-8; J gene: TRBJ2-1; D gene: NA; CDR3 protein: CASSLGRASYNEQFF; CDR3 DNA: TGTGCCAGCAGCTTAGGGAGGGCCTCCTACAATGAGCAGTTCTTC
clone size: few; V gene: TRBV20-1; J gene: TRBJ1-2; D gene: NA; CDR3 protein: CSAESGYGYTF; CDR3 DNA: TGCAGTGCCGAATCTGGCTATGGCTACACCTTC
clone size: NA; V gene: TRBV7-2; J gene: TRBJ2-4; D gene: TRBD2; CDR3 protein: CASSLAPGTSGGRSKNIQYF; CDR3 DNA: TGTGCCAGCAGCTTAGCCCCCGGAACTAGCGGGGGCAGATCCAAAAACATTCAGTACTTC
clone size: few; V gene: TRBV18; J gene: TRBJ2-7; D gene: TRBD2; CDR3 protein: CASSPAGGDDEQYF; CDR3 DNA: TGTGCCAGCTCACCTGCGGGAGGGGATGACGAGCAGTACTTC
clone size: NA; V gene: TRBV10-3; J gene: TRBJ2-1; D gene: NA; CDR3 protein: CAISASGTNNEQFF; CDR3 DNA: TGTGCCATCAGTGCCAGCGGAACTAACAATGAGCAGTTCTTC
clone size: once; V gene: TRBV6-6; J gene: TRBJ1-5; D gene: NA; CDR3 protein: CASSYQGGGNQPQHF; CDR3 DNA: TGTGCCAGCAGTTACCAAGGAGGAGGGAATCAGCCCCAGCATTTT
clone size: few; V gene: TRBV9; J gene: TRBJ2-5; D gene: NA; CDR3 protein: CASSAGDTHQTQYF; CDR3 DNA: TGTGCCAGCAGCGCCGGGGACACCCACCAGACCCAGTACTTC
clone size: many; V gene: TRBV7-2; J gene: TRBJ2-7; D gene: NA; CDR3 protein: CASSPDSYSYEQYF; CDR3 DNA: TGTGCCAGCAGCCCTGACTCTTACTCCTACGAGCAGTACTTC
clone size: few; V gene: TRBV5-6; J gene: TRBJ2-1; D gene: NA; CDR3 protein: CASSLGVAAGHNEQFF; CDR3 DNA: TGTGCCAGCAGCTTGGGAGTAGCGGCGGGCCACAATGAGCAGTTCTTC
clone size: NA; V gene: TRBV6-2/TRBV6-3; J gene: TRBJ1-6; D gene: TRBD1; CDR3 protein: CASREDRVYSPLHF; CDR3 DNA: TGTGCCAGCAGGGAAGACAGGGTTTATTCACCCCTCCACTTT
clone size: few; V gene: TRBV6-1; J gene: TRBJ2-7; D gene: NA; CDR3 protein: CASSDQGGYEQYF; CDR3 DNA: TGTGCCAGCAGTGACCAGGGTGGCTACGAGCAGTACTTC
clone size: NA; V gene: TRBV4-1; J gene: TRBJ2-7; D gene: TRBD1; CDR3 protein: CASSQDVTGAYEQYF; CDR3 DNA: TGCGCCAGCAGCCAAGATGTGACAGGGGCCTACGAGCAGTACTTC
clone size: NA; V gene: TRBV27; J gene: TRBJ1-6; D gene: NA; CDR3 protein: CASRSGSSYNSPLHF; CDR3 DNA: TGTGCCAGCAGGTCAGGTAGCTCCTATAATTCACCCCTCCACTTT
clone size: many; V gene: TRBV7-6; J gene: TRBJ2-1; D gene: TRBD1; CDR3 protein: CASSYRDRGYNEQFF; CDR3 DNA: TGTGCCAGCAGCTACCGGGACAGGGGATACAATGAGCAGTTCTTC
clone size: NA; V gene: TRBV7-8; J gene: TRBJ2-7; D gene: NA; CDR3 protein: CASSFSRGPTYEQYF; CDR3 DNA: TGTGCCAGCAGCTTCTCTCGGGGGCCCACCTACGAGCAGTACTTC
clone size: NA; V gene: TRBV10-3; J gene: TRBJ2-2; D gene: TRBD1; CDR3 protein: CAIGQGITRTGELFF; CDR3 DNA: TGTGCCATCGGACAGGGCATCACACGCACCGGGGAGCTGTTTTTT
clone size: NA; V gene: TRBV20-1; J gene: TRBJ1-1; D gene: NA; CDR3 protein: CSAPWTANTEAFF; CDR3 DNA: TGCAGTGCCCCCTGGACGGCGAACACTGAAGCTTTCTTT